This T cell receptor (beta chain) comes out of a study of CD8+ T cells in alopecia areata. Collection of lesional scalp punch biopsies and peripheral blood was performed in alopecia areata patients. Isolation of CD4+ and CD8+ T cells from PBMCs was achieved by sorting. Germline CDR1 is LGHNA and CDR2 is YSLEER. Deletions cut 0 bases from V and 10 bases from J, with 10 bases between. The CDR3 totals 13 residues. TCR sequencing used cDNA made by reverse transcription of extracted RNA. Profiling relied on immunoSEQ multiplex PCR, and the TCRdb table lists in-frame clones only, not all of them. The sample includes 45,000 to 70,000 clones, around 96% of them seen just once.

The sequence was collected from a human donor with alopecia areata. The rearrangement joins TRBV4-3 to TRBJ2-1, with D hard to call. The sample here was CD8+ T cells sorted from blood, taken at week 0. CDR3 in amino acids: CASSQDQVQEQFF. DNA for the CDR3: TGCGCCAGCAGCCAAGATCAAGTACAGGAGCAGTTCTTC.